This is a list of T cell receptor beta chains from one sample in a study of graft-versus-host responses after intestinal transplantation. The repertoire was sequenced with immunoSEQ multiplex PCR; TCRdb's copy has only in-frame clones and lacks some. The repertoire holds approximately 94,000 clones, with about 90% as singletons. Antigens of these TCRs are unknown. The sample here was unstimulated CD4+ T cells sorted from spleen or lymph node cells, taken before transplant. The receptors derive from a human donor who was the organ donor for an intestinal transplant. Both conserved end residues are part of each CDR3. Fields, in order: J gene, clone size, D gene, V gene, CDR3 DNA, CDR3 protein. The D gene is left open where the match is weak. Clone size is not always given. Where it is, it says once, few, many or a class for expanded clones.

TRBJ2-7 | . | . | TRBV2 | TGTGCCAGCAGTGAAGCGAGGGCCTACGAGCAGTACTTC | CASSEARAYEQYF
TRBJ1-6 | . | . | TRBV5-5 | TGTGCCAGCAGCCTTGATTCAATCTCTAATTCACCCCTCCACTTT | CASSLDSISNSPLHF
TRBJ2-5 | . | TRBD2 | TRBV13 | TGTGCCAGCAGCTTAAGGCTAGCGGGGGGCCTTCAAGAGACCCAGTACTTC | CASSLRLAGGLQETQYF
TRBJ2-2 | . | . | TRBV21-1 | TGTGCCAGCAGCAAAGGTCCCAGGACCGGGGAGCTGTTTTTT | CASSKGPRTGELFF
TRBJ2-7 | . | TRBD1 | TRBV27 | TGTGCCAGCAGGCAACCGGGACAGGGAATCTACGAGCAGTACTTC | CASRQPGQGIYEQYF
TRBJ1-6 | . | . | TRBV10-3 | TGTGCCATCAGTCCCACCCGGTCGGGGTTTAATTCACCCCTCCACTTT | CAISPTRSGFNSPLHF
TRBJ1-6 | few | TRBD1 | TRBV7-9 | TGTGCCAGCAGCAACACAGGGGGGTCGGGAAATTCACCCCTCCACTTT | CASSNTGGSGNSPLHF
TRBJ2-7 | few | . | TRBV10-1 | TGCGCCAGCAGTGAGACAGGACACTCCTACGAGCAGTACTTC | CASSETGHSYEQYF
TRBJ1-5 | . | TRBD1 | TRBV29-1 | TGCAGCGTGCGGACAGGGGGCGGGGATCAGCCCCAGCATTTT | CSVRTGGGDQPQHF
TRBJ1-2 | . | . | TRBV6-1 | TGTGCCAGCAGTGAGGAGTCCGGGGGGTATGGCTACACCTTC | CASSEESGGYGYTF
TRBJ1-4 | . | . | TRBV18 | TGTGCCAGCTCACAAGCGGACAGATCTAATGAAAAACTGTTTTTT | CASSQADRSNEKLFF
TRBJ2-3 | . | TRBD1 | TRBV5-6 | TGTGCCAGCAGCTGGGACAGGGGTAGCACAGATACGCAGTATTTT | CASSWDRGSTDTQYF
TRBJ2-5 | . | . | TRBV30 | TGTGCCTGGAGTGTTGGGGGGCCGAACCAAGAGACCCAGTACTTC | CAWSVGGPNQETQYF
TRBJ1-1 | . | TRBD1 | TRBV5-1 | TGCGCCAGCAGCAGTAAGGGGCAGGGGGACTACGGGACTGAAGCTTTCTTT | CASSSKGQGDYGTEAFF
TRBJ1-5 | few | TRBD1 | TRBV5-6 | TGTGCCAGCAGCTTAGCCGGGACAGGGAATCAGCCCCAGCATTTT | CASSLAGTGNQPQHF
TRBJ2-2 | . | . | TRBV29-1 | TGCAGCGCCTCCTCCCCGGGGACGAACACCGGGGAGCTGTTTTTT | CSASSPGTNTGELFF
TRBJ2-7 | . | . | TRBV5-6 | TGTGCCAGCAGCATATACAGGGTCGAGCAGTACTTC | CASSIYRVEQYF
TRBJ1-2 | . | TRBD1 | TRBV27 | TGTGCCAGCAGTTTCAGGGGGCGCAGGGGCTACACCTTC | CASSFRGRRGYTF
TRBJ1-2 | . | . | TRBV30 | TGTGCCTGGAGCCCAGGGCGCGGCTACACCTTC | CAWSPGRGYTF
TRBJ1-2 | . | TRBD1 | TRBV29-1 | TGCAGCGTTGTTCCCAGGGGGGTTGGCTATGGCTACACCTTC | CSVVPRGVGYGYTF
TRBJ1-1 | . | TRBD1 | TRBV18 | TGTGCCAGCTCACCGGGACAGGGGAACACTGAAGCTTTCTTT | CASSPGQGNTEAFF
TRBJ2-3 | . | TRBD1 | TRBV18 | TGTGCCAGCTCACCCGGGACAGGGGGGGCAGATACGCAGTATTTT | CASSPGTGGADTQYF
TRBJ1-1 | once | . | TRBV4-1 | TGCGCCAGCAGCCAAGAGAGGAGGGGGACTGAAGCTTTCTTT | CASSQERRGTEAFF
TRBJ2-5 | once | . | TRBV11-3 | TGTGCCAGCAGCCGGTATGGGGGCGGTTCCCAAGAGACCCAGTACTTC | CASSRYGGGSQETQYF
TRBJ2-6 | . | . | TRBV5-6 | TGTGCCAGCAGCTTGGCCATGGGTTTCTCTGGGGCCAACGTCCTGACTTTC | CASSLAMGFSGANVLTF
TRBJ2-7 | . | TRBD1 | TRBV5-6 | TGTGCCAGCAGCTTGTTTCCGTCAGGGGGATTCTACGAGCAGTACTTC | CASSLFPSGGFYEQYF
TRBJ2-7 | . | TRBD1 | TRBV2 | TGTGCCAGCCGAGGGACAGAGAACTCCTACGAGCAGTACTTC | CASRGTENSYEQYF
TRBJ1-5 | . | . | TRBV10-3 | TGTGCCATCAGCCCGGGGGATTCCAATCAGCCCCAGCATTTT | CAISPGDSNQPQHF
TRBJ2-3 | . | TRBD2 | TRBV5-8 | TGTGCCAGCAGCTTGGGAACTCTAGCGGGGGGGCCGGCAGATACGCAGTATTTT | CASSLGTLAGGPADTQYF
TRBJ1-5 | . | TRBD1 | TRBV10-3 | TGTGCCATCAGTGAGTCAGACAGGGCTAGCAATCAGCCCCAGCATTTT | CAISESDRASNQPQHF
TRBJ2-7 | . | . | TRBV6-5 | TGTGCCAGCAGTGGACTGAGGGAGCAGTACTTC | CASSGLREQYF
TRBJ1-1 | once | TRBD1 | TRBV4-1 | TGCGCCAGCAGGTTACCGGGACAGCGAAAGGGGGACACTGAAGCTTTCTTT | CASRLPGQRKGDTEAFF
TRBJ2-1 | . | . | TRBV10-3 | TGTGCCATCGGGCGAGGGGGAGATTACAATGAGCAGTTCTTC | CAIGRGGDYNEQFF
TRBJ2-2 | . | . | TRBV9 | TGTGCCAGCAGCGAGGGGGGGAGGACCGGGGAGCTGTTTTTT | CASSEGGRTGELFF
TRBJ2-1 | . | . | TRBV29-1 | TGCAGCGTTGGGGGGGCTGTGGGGGCTGCCAATGAGCAGTTCTTC | CSVGGAVGAANEQFF
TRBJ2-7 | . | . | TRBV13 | TGTGCCAGCAGTGCGCCGAGTATTGATAACAGGGATTTTTCGTACGAGCAGTACTTC | CASSAPSIDNRDFSYEQYF
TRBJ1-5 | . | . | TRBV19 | TGTGCCAGTAGTATAGGGCGCCAGCCCCAGCATTTT | CASSIGRQPQHF
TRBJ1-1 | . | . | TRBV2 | TGTGCCAGCAGTCGGCAGGGTCCAGCTTTCTTT | CASSRQGPAFF
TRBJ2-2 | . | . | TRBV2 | TGTGCCAGCAGTTTAGATCAGGCCGGGGAGCTGTTTTTT | CASSLDQAGELFF
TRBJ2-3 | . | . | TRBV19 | TGTGCCAGTAGTATTAATGAGGGACGGACAGCTAGCACAGATACGCAGTATTTT | CASSINEGRTASTDTQYF
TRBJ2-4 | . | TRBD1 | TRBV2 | TGTGCCAGCCAATGGGGACAGGGGGTAGCCAAAAACATTCAGTACTTC | CASQWGQGVAKNIQYF
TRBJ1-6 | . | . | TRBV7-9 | TGTGCCAGCAGCTTAACCACAGGGTATAATTCACCCCTCCACTTT | CASSLTTGYNSPLHF
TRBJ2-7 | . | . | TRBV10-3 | TGTGCCATCAGTGAGTCTGGGGACTACGAGCAGTACTTC | CAISESGDYEQYF
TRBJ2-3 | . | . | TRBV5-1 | TGCGCCAGCAGCTTAGGGGGGCTCGGCACAGATACGCAGTATTTT | CASSLGGLGTDTQYF
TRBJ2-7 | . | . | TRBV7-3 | TGTGCCAGCAGCTTAACGGCCTCCCCAAACGAGCAGTACTTC | CASSLTASPNEQYF
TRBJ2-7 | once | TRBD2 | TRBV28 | TGTGCCAGCAGTTTAGGGCTAGCGGTTTACGAGCAGTACTTC | CASSLGLAVYEQYF
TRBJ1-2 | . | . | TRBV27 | TGTGCCAGCAGTTTTGGCCCCAACTATGGCTACACCTTC | CASSFGPNYGYTF
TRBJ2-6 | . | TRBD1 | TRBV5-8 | TGTGCCAGCAACCTGGACAGGCTATACAACGTCCTGACTTTC | CASNLDRLYNVLTF
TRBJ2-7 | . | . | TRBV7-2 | TGTGCCAGCAGCTTATTAGCCGCTAGCTCCTACGAGCAGTACTTC | CASSLLAASSYEQYF
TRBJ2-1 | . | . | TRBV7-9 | TGTGCCAGCAGCGAGGGGGCGGGGAATGAGCAGTTCTTC | CASSEGAGNEQFF